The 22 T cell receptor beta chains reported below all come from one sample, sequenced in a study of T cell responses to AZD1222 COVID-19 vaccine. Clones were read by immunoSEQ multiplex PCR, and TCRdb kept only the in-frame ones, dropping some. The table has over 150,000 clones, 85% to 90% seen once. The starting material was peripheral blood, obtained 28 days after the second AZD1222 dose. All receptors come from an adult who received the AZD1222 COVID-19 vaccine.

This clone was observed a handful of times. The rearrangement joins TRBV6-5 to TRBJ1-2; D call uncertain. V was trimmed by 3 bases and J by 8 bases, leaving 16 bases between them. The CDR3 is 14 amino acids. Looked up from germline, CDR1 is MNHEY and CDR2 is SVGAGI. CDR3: CASSYREGSVGYTF. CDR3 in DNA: TGTGCCAGCAGTTATAGGGAAGGGTCAGTAGGCTACACCTTC.

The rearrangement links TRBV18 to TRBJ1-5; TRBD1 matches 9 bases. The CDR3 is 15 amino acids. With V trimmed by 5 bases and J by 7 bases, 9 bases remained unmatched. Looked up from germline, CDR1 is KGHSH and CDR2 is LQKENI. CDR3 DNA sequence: TGTGCCAGCTCATCTACCGGGACAGGGACGCAGCCCCAGCATTTT. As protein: CASSSTGTGTQPQHF.

CDR3 protein: CASSEPLPGVGWETQYF. In nucleotides, the CDR3 is TGTGCCAGCAGTGAGCCATTACCAGGGGTTGGGTGGGAGACCCAGTACTTC. The J gene is TRBJ2-5, the V gene TRBV25-1; D possibly corresponds to TRBD1 (6 bases). The CDR3 consists of 17 residues. The V end was cut by 3 bases, the J end by 5 bases, with 22 bases between. Germline loops: CDR1 MGHDK, CDR2 SYGVNS.

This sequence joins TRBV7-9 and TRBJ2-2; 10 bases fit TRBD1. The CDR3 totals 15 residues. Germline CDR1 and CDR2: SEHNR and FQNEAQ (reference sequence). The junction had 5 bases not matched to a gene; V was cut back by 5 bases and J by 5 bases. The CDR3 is CASSPVGQGTGELFF. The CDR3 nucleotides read TGTGCCAGCAGCCCTGTGGGACAGGGGACCGGGGAGCTGTTTTTT.

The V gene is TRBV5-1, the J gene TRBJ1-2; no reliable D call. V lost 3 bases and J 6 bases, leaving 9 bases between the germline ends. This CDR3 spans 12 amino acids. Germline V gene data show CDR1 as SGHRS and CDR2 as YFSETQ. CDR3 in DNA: TGCGCCAGCAGCTCACGAATGGATGGCTACACCTTC. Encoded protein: CASSSRMDGYTF.

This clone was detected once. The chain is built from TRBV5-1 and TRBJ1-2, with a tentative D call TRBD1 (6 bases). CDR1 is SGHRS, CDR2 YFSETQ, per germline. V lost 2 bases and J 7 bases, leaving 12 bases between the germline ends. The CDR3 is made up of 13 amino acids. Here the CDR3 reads CASSFITGSGYTF. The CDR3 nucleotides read TGCGCCAGCAGCTTTATTACAGGGAGTGGCTACACCTTC.

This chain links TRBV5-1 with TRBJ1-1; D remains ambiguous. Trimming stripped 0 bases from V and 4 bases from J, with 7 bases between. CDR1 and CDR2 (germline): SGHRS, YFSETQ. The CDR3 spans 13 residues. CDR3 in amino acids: CASSLAEGTEAFF. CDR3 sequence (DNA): TGCGCCAGCAGCTTGGCCGAGGGCACTGAAGCTTTCTTT.

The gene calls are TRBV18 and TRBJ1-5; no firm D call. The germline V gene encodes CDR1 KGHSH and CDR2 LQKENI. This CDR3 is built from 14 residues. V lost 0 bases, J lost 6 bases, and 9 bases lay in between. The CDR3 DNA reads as TGTGCCAGCTCACCACCGGGGTCGAGTCAGCCCCAGCATTTT. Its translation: CASSPPGSSQPQHF.

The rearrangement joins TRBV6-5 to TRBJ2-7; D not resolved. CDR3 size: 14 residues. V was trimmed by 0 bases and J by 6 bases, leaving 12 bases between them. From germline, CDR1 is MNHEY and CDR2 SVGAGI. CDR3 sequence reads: CASSYSSQPAEQYF. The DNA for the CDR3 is TGTGCCAGCAGTTACTCTTCCCAGCCCGCCGAGCAGTACTTC.

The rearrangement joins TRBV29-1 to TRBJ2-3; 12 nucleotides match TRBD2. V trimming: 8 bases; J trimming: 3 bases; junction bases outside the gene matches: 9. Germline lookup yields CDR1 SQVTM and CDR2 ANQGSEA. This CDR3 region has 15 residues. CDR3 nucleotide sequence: TGCAGCCTGGTCGATCTAGCGGGGGGGACAGATACGCAGTATTTT. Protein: CSLVDLAGGTDTQYF.

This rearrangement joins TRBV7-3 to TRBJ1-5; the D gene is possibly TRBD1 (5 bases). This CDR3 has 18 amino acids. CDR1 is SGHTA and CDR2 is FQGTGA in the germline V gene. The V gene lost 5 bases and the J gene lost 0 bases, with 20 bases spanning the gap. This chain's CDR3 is CASSHPVSGGYSNQPQHF. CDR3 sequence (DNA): TGTGCCAGCAGCCACCCCGTATCGGGGGGGTATAGCAATCAGCCCCAGCATTTT.

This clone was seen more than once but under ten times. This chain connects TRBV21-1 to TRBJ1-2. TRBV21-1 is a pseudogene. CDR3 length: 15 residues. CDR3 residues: CASTLYGRGGSGYTF. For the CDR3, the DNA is TGTGCCAGCACCCTATACGGCCGGGGAGGGAGTGGCTACACCTTC.

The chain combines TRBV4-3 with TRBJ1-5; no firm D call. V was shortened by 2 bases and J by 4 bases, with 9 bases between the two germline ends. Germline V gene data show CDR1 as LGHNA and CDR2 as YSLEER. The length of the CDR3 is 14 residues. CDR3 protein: CASSQQQTNQPQHF. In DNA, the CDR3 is TGCGCCAGCAGCCAACAACAGACTAATCAGCCCCAGCATTTT.

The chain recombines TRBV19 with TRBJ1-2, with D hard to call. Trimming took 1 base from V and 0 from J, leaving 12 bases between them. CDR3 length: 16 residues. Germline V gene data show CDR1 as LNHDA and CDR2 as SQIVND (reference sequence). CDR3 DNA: TGTGCCAGTAGTATAGGTTGGGCGGGTCCTAACTATGGCTACACCTTC. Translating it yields CASSIGWAGPNYGYTF.

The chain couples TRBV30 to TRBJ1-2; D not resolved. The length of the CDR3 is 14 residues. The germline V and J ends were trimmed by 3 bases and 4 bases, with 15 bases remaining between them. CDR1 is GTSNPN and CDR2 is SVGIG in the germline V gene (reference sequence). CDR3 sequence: CAWRSSWNLYGYTF. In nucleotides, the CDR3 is TGTGCCTGGAGGTCCTCGTGGAATCTCTATGGCTACACCTTC.

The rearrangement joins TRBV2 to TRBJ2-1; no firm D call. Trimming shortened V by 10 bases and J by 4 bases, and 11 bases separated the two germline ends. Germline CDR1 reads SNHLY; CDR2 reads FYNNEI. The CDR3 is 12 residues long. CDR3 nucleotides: TGTGCCATTCACAAGCCATACAATGAGCAGTTCTTC. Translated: CAIHKPYNEQFF.

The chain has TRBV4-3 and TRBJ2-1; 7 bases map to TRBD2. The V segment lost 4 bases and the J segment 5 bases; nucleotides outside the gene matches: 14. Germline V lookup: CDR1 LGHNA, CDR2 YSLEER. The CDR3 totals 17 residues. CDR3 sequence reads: CASSLGLGRRADNEQFF. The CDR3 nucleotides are TGCGCCAGCAGCCTAGGACTAGGCAGGAGGGCTGACAATGAGCAGTTCTTC.

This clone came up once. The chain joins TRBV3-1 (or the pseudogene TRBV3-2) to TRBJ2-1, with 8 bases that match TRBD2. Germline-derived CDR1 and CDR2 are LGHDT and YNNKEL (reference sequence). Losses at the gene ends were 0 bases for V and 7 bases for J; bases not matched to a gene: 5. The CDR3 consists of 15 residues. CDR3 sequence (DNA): TGTGCCAGCAGCCAAGATAGCGGGGTATGGAATGAGCAGTTCTTC. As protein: CASSQDSGVWNEQFF.

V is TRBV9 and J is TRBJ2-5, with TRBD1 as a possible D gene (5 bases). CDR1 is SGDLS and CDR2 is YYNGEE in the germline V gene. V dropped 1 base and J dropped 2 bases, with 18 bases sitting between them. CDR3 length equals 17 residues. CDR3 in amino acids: CASSVLGRVNGQETQYF. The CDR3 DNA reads TGTGCCAGCAGCGTACTGGGCAGGGTGAATGGGCAAGAGACCCAGTACTTC.

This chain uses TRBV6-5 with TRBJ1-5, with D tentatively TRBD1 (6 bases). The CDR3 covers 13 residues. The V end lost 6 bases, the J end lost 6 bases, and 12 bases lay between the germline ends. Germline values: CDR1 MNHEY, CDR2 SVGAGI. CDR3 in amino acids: CASRLTGSQPQHF. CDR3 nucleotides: TGTGCCAGCAGGTTAACAGGGAGTCAGCCCCAGCATTTT.

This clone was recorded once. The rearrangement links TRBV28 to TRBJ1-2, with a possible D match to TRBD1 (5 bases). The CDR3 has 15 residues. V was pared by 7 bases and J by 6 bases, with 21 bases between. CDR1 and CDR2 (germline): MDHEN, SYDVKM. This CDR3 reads CASITNPRQGDGYTF. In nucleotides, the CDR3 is TGTGCCAGCATTACCAACCCCCGGCAGGGAGATGGCTACACCTTC.

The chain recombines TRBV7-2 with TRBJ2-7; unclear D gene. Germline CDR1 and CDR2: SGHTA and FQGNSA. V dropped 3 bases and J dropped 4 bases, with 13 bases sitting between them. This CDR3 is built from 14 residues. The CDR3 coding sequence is TGTGCCAGCAGCTTTGGTCTAGTCTATTACGAGCAGTACTTC. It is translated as CASSFGLVYYEQYF.